This T cell receptor beta chain was observed in a study of cytomegalovirus exposure and HLA in healthy donors. The study's findings and limits: The study flagged approximately 180 TCR beta chains as cytomegalovirus-associated. Most sequenced TCRs were rare (though some public TCRs occurred in many donors). In vitro, three CMV-associated chains proved specific for CMV antigens.

The primer mix had 60 Vbeta and 13 Jbeta primers. Method: immunoSEQ multiplex PCR; TCRdb's copy keeps in-frame clones and lacks some. The table has 120,000 or so clones, about four fifths seen once. On this clone itself: The antigen remains unidentified.

CDR3 length: 12 amino acids. The germline V gene has CDR1 LNHDA and CDR2 SQIVND (reference sequence). The V end was cut by 7 bases, the J end by 4 bases, with 10 bases between. This chain joins TRBV19 and TRBJ1-2; D is unresolved. The sample taken for sequencing was PBMCs. The receptor comes from a woman aged 40 to 50 in good health and CMV-seropositive. The CDR3 protein is CASNTALYGYTF. CDR3 bases: TGTGCCAGTAATACAGCCCTCTATGGCTACACCTTC.